This passage covers 2 T cell receptor beta chains from one sample sequenced in a study of OX40 agonist ivuxolimab in advanced cancers. The assay was immunoSEQ multiplex PCR, and TCRdb's table has in-frame clones only and misses some. This table has some 99,000 clones, around 94% appearing once. The specimen comprised CD4+ or CD8+ T cells sorted from blood, sampled in a trial of the OX40 agonist ivuxolimab. The source of these receptors is an adult with an advanced solid tumor such as melanoma, head and neck, liver or kidney cancer.

The CDR3 region is CASSPLENNSPLHF. In DNA, the CDR3 is TGTGCCAGCTCACCACTAGAGAATAATTCACCCCTCCACTTT. The genes are TRBV18 and TRBJ1-6; D gene unclear. Deletions cut 1 base from V and 5 bases from J, with 6 bases between. Germline V gene sequence: CDR1 KGHSH, CDR2 LQKENI. This CDR3 comprises 14 residues. The full variable domain, its missing parts supplied by reference TRBV18 and TRBJ1-6, is NAGVMQNPRHLVRRRGQEARLRCSPMKGHSHVYWYRQLPEEGLKFMVYLQKENIIDESGMPKERFSAEFPKEGPSILRIQQVVRGDSAAYFCASSPLENNSPLHFGNGTRLTVT.

CDR3 sequence (DNA): TGCGCCAGCAGCCAAGGGGCGGGCGAGCGAAACACCATATATTTT. Translated, it gives CASSQGAGERNTIYF. The chain employs TRBV4-1 and TRBJ1-3; no clear D. Germline V gives CDR1 MGHRA, CDR2 YSYEKL. The CDR3 length is 15 residues. V was clipped by 1 base and J by 5 bases, with 12 bases between them.